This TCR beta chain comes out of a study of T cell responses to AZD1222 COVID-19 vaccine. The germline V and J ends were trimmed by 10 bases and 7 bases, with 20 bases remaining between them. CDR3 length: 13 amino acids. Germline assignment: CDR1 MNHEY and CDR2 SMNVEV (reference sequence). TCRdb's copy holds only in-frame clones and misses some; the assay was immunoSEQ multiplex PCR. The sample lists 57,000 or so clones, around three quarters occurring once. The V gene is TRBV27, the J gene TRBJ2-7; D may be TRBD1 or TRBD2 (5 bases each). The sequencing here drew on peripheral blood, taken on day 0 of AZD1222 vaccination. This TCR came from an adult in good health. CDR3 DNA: TGTGCCATCGGGGCGGTGGGCTGGGGGGAGCAGTACTTC. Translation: CAIGAVGWGEQYF.